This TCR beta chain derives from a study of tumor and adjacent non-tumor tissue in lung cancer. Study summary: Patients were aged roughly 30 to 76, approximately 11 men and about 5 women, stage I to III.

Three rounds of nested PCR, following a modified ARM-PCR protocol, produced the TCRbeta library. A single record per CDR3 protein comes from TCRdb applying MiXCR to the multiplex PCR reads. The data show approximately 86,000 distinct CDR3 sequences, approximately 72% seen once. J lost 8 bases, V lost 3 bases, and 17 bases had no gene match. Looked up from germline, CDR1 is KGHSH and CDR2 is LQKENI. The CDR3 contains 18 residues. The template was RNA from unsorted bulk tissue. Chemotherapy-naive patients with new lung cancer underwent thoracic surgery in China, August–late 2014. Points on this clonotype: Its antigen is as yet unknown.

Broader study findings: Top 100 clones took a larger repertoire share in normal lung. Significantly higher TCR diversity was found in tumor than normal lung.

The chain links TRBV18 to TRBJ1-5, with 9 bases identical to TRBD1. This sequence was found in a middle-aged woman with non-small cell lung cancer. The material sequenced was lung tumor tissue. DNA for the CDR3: TGTGCCAGCTCACCTACCGCCTCCGGGACAGGGAAAAATAAGCCCCAGCATTTT. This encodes CASSPTASGTGKNKPQHF.